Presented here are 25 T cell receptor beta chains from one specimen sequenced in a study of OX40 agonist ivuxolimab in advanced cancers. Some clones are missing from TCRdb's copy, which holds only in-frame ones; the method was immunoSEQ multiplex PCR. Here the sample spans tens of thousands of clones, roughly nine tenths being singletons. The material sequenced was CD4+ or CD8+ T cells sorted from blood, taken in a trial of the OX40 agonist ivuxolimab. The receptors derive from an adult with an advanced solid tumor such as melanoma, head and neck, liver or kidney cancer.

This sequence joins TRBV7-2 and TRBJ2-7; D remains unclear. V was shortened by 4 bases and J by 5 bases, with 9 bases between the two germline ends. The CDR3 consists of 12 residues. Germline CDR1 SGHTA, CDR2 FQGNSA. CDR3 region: CASSWLGHEQYF. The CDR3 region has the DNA TGTGCCAGCAGCTGGCTAGGGCACGAGCAGTACTTC.

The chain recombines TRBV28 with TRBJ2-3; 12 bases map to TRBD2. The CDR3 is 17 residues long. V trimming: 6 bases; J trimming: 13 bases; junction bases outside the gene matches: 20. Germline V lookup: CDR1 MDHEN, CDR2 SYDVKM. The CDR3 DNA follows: TGTGCCAGCAGCCTTGCCGGACTAGCGGGACTTAGGGCCAAAGAGTATTTT. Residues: CASSLAGLAGLRAKEYF.

CDR3 residues: CASSPRLAGEFYEQYF. The DNA for the CDR3 is TGTGCCAGCAGCCCCCGACTAGCGGGAGAGTTCTACGAGCAGTACTTC. J is TRBJ2-7 and V is TRBV11-1; 12 bases line up with TRBD2. The CDR3 has 16 residues. The V segment lost 5 bases and the J segment 3 bases; nucleotides outside the gene matches: 8. Germline V CDR1 and CDR2: SGHAT, FQDESV (reference sequence).

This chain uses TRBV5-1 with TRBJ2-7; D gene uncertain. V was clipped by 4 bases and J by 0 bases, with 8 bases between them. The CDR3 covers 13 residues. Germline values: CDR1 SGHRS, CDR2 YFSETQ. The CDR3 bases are TGCGCCAGCAGCGCCGACAACTCCTACGAGCAGTACTTC. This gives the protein CASSADNSYEQYF.

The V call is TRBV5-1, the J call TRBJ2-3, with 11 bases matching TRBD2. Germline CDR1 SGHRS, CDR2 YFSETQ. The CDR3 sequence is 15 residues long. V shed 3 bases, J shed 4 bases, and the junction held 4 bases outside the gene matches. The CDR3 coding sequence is TGCGCCAGCAGCTGGGCTAGCGGGAGGTCAGATACGCAGTATTTT. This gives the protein CASSWASGRSDTQYF.

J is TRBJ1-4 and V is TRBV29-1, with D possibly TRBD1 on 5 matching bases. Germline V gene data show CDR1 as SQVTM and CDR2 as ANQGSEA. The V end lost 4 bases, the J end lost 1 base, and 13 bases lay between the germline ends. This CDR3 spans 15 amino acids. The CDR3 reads CSVGGRSGTNEKLFF. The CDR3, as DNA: TGCAGCGTTGGGGGCAGGTCGGGAACTAATGAAAAACTGTTTTTT.

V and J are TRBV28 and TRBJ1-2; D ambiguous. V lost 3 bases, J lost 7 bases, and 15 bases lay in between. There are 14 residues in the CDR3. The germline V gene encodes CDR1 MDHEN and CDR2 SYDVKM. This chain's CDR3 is CASSFGSPPRGYTF. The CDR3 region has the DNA TGTGCCAGCAGTTTCGGAAGTCCACCGCGTGGCTACACCTTC.

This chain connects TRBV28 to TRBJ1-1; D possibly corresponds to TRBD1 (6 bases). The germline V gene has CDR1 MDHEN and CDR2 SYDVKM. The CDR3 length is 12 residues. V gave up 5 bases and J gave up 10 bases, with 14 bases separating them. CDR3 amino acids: CASSRQTGSAFF. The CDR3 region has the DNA TGTGCCAGCAGTCGACAGACAGGCTCAGCTTTCTTT.

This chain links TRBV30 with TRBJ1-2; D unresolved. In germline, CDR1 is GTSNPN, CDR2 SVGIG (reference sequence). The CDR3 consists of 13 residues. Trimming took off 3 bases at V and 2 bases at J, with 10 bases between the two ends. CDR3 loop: CAWRGPGNYGYTF. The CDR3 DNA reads TGTGCCTGGAGAGGACCCGGGAACTATGGCTACACCTTC. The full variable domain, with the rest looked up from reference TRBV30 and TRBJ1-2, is SQTIHQWPATLVQPVGSPLSLECTVEGTSNPNLYWYRQAAGRGLQLLFYSVGIGQISSEVPQNLSASRPQDRQFILSSKKLLLSDSGFYLCAWRGPGNYGYTFGSGTRLTVV.

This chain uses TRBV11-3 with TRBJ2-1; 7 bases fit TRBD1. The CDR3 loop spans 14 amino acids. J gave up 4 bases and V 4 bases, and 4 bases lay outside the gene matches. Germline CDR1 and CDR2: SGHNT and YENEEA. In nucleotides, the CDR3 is TGTGCCAGCAGCTCTCAGGGACAGTACAATGAGCAGTTCTTC. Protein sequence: CASSSQGQYNEQFF.

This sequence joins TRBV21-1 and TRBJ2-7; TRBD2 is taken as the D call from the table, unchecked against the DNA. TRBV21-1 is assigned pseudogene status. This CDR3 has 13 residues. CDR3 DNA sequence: TGTGCCAGCAGCCCCCGGCGGGACGAGGAGCAGTACTTC. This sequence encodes CASSPRRDEEQYF.

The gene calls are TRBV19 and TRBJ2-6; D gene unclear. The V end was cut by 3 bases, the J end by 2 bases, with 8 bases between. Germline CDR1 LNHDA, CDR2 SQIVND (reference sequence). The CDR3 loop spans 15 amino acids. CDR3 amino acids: CASSIRETGANVLTF. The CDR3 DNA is TGTGCCAGTAGTATTAGGGAAACTGGGGCCAACGTCCTGACTTTC. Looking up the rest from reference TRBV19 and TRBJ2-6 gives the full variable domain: DGGITQSPKYLFRKEGQNVTLSCEQNLNHDAMYWYRQDPGQGLRLIYYSQIVNDFQKGDIAEGYSVSREKKESFPLTVTSAQKNPTAFYLCASSIRETGANVLTFGAGSRLTVL.

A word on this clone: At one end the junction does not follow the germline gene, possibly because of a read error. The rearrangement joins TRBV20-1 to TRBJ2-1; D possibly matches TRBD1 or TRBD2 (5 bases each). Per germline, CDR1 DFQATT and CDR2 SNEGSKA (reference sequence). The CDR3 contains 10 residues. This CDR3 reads CSAVTGIGVF. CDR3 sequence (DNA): TGCAGTGCTGTAACGGGGATAGGGGTCTTC.

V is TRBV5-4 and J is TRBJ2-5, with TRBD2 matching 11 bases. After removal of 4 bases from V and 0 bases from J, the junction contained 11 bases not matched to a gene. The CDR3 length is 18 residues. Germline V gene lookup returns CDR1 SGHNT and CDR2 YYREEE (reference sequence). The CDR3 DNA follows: TGTGCCAGCAGCAGAACCTTCCTAGCGGGAGGAAACCAAGAGACCCAGTACTTC. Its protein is CASSRTFLAGGNQETQYF.

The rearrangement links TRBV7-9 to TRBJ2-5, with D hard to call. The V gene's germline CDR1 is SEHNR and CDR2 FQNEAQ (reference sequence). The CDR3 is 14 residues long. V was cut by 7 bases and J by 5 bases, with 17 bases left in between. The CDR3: CASTRRSPRETQYF. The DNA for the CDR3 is TGTGCCAGCACCCGAAGGTCCCCCCGTGAGACCCAGTACTTC.

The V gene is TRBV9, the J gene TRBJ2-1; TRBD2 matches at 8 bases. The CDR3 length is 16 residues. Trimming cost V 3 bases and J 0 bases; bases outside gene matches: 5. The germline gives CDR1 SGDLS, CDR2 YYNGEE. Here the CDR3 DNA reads TGTGCCAGCAGCGCACGGGGGGGCAGCTCCTACAATGAGCAGTTCTTC. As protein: CASSARGGSSYNEQFF.

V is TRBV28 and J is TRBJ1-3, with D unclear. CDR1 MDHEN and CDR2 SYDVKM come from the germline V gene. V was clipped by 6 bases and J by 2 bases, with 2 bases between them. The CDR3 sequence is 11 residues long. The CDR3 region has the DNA TGTGCCAGCAGAGCTGGAAACACCATATATTTT. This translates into CASRAGNTIYF.

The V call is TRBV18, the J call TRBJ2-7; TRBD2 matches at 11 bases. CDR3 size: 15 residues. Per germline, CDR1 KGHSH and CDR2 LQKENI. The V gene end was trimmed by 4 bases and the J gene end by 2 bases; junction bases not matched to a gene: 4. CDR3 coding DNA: TGTGCCAGCTCACTCGGGACTAGCGGAGCCTACGAGCAGTACTTC. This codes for CASSLGTSGAYEQYF.

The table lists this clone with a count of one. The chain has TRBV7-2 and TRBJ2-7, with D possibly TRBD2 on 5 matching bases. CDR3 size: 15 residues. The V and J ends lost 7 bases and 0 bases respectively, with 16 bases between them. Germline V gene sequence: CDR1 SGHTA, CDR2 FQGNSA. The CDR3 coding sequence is TGTGCCAGCAACATAGGAGGACTCCTCTCCTACGAGCAGTACTTC. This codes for CASNIGGLLSYEQYF.

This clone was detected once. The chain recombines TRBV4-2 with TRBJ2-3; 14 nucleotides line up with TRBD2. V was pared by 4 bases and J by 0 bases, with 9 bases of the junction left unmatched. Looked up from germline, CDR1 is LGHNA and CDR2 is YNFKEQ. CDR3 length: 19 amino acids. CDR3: CASSRGLAGVPSSTDTQYF. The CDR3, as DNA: TGTGCCAGCAGCCGGGGACTAGCGGGAGTCCCCTCTAGCACAGATACGCAGTATTTT.

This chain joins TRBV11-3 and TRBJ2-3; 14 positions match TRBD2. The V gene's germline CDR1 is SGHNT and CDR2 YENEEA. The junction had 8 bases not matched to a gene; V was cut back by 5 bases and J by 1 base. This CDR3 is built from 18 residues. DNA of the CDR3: TGTGCCAGCAGCCCTGGACTAGCGGGAGGACTCGGCACAGATACGCAGTATTTT. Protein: CASSPGLAGGLGTDTQYF.

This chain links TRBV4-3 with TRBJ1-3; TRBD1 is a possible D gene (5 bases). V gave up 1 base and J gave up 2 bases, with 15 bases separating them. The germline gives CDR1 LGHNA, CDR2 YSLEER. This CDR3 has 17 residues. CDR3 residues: CASSQGLGPGTGNTIYF. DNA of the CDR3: TGCGCCAGCAGCCAAGGGTTGGGACCCGGGACTGGAAACACCATATATTTT.

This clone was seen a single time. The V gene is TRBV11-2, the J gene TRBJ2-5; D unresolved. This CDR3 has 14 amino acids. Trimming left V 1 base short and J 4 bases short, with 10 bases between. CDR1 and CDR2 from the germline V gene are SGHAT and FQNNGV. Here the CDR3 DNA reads TGTGCCAGCAGCTTAGTTAGCCTTCTAGAGACCCAGTACTTC. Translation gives CASSLVSLLETQYF.

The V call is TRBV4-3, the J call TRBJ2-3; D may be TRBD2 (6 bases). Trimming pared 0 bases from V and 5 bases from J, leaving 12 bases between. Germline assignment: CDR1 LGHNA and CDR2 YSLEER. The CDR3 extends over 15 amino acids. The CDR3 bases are TGCGCCAGCAGCCAAGATCCCGGGGGAAGAGATACGCAGTATTTT. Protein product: CASSQDPGGRDTQYF.

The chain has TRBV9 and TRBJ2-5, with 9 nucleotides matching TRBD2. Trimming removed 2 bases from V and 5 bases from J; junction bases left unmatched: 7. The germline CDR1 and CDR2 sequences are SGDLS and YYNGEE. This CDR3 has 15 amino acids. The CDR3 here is CASSVHGGREETQYF. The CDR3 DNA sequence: TGTGCCAGCAGCGTTCACGGCGGGAGGGAGGAGACCCAGTACTTC.